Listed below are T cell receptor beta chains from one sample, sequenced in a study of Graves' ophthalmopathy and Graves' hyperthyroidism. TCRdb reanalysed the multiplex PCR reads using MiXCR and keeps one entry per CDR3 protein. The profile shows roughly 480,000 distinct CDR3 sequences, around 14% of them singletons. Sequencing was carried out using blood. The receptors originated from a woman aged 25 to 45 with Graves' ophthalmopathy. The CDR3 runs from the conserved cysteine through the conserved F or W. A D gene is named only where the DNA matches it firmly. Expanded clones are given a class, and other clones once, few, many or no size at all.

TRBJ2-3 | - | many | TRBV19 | TGTGCCAGCTCGGGGACCGTTGCAGATACGCAGTATTTT | CASSGTVADTQYF
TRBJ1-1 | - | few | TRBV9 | TGTGCCAGCAGCCCCTCGGGAGGGATCCGTGCCACTGAAGCTTTCTTT | CASSPSGGIRATEAFF
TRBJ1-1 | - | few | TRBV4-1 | TGCGCCAGCAGCCAAGATAGGAGGGAGGGCACTGAAGCTTTCTTT | CASSQDRREGTEAFF
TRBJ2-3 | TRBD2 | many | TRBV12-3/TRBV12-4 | TGTGCCAGCAGTTTATCGCTAGCGGGGGAGGGTACGCAGTATTTT | CASSLSLAGEGTQYF
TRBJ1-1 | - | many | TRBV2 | TGTGCCAGCAATTTATTAGACCCCAACACTGAAGCTTTCTTT | CASNLLDPNTEAFF
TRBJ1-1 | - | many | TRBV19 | TGTGCCACCCGCTCTGGGGACATGAACACTGAAGCTTTCTTT | CATRSGDMNTEAFF
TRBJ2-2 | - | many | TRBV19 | TGTGCCAGTAGTATAGGGGTAGCGGAGAACACCGGGGAGCTGTTTTTT | CASSIGVAENTGELFF
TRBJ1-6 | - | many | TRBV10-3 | TGTGCCATCAGCGGGGGGAATTCACCCCTCCACTTT | CAISGGNSPLHF
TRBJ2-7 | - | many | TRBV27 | TGTGCCAGCAGTTTATCGGCCGGGGAGCAGTACTTC | CASSLSAGEQYF
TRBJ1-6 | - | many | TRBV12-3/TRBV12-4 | TGTGCCAGCAGTCCGACGGCCGCTAATTCACCCCTCCACTTT | CASSPTAANSPLHF
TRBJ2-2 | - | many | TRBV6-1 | TGTGCCAGCAGTCCCCCGGGGGGCGGCGGGGAGCTGTTTTTT | CASSPPGGGGELFF
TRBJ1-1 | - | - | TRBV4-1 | TGCGCCAGCAGCCCGGCCACTTGGACCCTTCAAAACACTGAAGCTTTCTTT | CASSPATWTLQNTEAFF
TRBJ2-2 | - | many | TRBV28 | TGTGCCAGCAGTTTAACGCAGCGCACCGGGGAGCTGTTTTTT | CASSLTQRTGELFF
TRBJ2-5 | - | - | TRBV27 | TGTGCCAGCAGTTTATCCCTGGCGGCGACCCAGTACTTC | CASSLSLAATQYF
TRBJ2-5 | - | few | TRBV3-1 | TGTGCCAGCAGCTCCCCCGTTGGCGGCGAGACCCAGTACTTC | CASSSPVGGETQYF
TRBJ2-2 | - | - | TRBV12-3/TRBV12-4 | TGTGCCAGCAGGTGGAGCGGGACAGAGAACACCGGGGAGCTGTTTTTT | CASRWSGTENTGELFF
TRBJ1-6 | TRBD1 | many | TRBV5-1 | TGCGCCAGCAGGGCCCCGGGACAGATGAATTCACCCCTCCACTTT | CASRAPGQMNSPLHF
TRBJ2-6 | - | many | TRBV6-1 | TGTGCCAGCAGCCAGAGGCTGGGTGGGGCCAACGTCCTGACTTTC | CASSQRLGGANVLTF
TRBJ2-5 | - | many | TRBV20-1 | TGCAGTGCTAGAGAATCCGGGACGTTCAAAGAGACCCAGTACTTC | CSARESGTFKETQYF
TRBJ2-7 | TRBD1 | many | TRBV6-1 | TGTGCCGGGACAGGGGCAAGGGACTACGAGCAGTACTTC | CAGTGARDYEQYF
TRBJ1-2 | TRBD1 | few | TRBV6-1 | TGTGCCAGCAGTGATCCCGGGACAGCGACGGCCTACACCTTC | CASSDPGTATAYTF
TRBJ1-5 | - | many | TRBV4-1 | TGCGCCAGCAGCCAAGAGTTGGGTCAGCCCCAGCATTTT | CASSQELGQPQHF
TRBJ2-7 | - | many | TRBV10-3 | TGTGCCATCAGTGTAGGCCCCCTAGGAACCTACGAGCAGTACTTC | CAISVGPLGTYEQYF
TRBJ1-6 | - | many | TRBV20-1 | TGCAGTGCTAGTCGCTCGCAGAGCCTCTATAATTCACCCCTCCACTTT | CSASRSQSLYNSPLHF
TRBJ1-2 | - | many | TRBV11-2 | TGTGCCAGCAGCGCCGTCACAGCGAACTATGGCTACACCTTC | CASSAVTANYGYTF
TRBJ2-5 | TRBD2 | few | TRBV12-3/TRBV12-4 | TGTGCCAGCAGTTTCAAGCGGGGGATAGAGACCCAGTACTTC | CASSFKRGIETQYF
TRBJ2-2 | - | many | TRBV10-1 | TGCGCCAGCAGTGAGTCCGGGACTGTCACCGGGGAGCTGTTTTTT | CASSESGTVTGELFF
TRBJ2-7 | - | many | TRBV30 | TGTGCCTGGAGCCCCGGAGGTCTCCGCTACGAGCAGTACTTC | CAWSPGGLRYEQYF
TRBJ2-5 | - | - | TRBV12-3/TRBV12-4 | TGTGCCAGCAGTTTGAAGGGCTCGGGGGAGACCCAGTACTTC | CASSLKGSGETQYF
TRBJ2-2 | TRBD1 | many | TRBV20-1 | TGCAGTGCTAGAGATCCCGGGACAGGGATAATCGGGGAGCTGTTTTTT | CSARDPGTGIIGELFF
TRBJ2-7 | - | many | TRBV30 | TGTGCCTGGAGTATGGGGGGCGCATCCTACGAGCAGTACTTC | CAWSMGGASYEQYF
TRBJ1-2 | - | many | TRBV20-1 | TGCAGTGCTAGAGACCCCTACAGAGCGAACCCTAACTATGGCTACACCTTC | CSARDPYRANPNYGYTF
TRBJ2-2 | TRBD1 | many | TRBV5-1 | TGCGCCAGCAGCTTGAATACCGGGACAGGGTACACCGGGGAGCTGTTTTTT | CASSLNTGTGYTGELFF
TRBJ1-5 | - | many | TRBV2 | TGTGCCAGCAGTGCTTCGCAGGATAGCAATCAGCCCCAGCATTTT | CASSASQDSNQPQHF
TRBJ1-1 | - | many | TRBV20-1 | TGCAGTGCTACTCCGGGGACAAGAAACACTGAAGCTTTCTTT | CSATPGTRNTEAFF
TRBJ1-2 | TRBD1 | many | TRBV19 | TGTGCCACCGAAAGCGGACAGGGGTACTATGGCTACACCTTC | CATESGQGYYGYTF
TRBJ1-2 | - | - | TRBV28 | TGTGCCAGCAGTTTATTTGGGGGATCTAATGGCTACACCTTC | CASSLFGGSNGYTF
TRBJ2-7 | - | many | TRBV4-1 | TGCGCCAGCAGCCAAGCGGGGCTCCCCTACGAGCAGTACTTC | CASSQAGLPYEQYF
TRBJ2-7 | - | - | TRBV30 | TGTGCCTGGGCCGGGGTATCCTACGAGCAGTACTTC | CAWAGVSYEQYF
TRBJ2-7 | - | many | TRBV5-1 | TGCGCCAGCAGCCTGGAGGGATTGGAGCAGTACTTC | CASSLEGLEQYF
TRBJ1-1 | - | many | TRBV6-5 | TGTGCCAGCAGTTACAGCTGGGGGGCGGGCACTGAAGCTTTCTTT | CASSYSWGAGTEAFF
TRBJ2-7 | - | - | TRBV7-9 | TGTGCCAGCAGCTGGGAGGCCGCACCCTACGAGCAGTACTTC | CASSWEAAPYEQYF
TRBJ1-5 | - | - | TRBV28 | TGTTCCAGCAGTTGGGCCAGCGATGACTATCAGCCCCAGCATTTT | CSSSWASDDYQPQHF
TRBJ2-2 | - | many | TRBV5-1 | TGCGCCAGCAGCCTAACTTCCCCCGGCTCGAACACCGGGGAGCTGTTTTTT | CASSLTSPGSNTGELFF